The 23 T cell receptor beta chains reported below all come from one sample, sequenced in a study of cytomegalovirus exposure and HLA in healthy donors (dated by TCRdb to the late 2010s). The library was generated by the immunoSEQ multiplex PCR assay. A mixture of 60 forward primers for TCR Vbeta segments and 13 reverse primers for TCR Jbeta segments was used in the multiplex PCR. Sourced from immuneACCESS, this table was stored by TCRdb with only in-frame sequences that have V and J called. A share of the clones is absent; for the studies checked, an unresolved V gene accounts for under half, and the remainder has no known explanation. The sample records some 210,000 clones, over 75% of which are singletons. The ten largest make up about a tenth of the sample. Sequencing was done on a sample of PBMCs. These receptors were taken from a woman aged 45 to 65 in good health and CMV-seropositive.

The chain recombines TRBV2 with TRBJ2-3; D gene ambiguous. The germline CDR1 and CDR2 sequences are SNHLY and FYNNEI. The V gene lost 1 base and the J gene lost 1 base, with 9 bases spanning the gap. The CDR3 loop spans 15 amino acids. The CDR3 DNA is TGTGCCAGCAGTGAAGGGGCCTATGGCACAGATACGCAGTATTTT. It is translated as CASSEGAYGTDTQYF.

V and J are TRBV5-6 and TRBJ1-4; no firm D call. The germline gives CDR1 SGHDT, CDR2 YYEEEE. The CDR3 spans 13 residues. The V and J ends lost 3 bases and 7 bases respectively, with 10 bases between them. CDR3 in amino acids: CASSSGVSEKLFF. DNA for the CDR3: TGTGCCAGCAGCTCCGGGGTATCTGAAAAACTGTTTTTT.

The chain joins TRBV30 to TRBJ1-6; 10 nucleotides match TRBD1. The CDR3 has 17 amino acids. V lost 5 bases, J lost 3 bases, and 10 bases stayed unmatched. Germline CDR1 reads GTSNPN; CDR2 reads SVGIG (reference sequence). The CDR3 region is CAWETGGRGNYNSPLHF. In DNA form, the CDR3 reads TGTGCCTGGGAGACAGGGGGCAGGGGAAACTATAATTCACCCCTCCACTTT. The full variable domain, rest sourced from reference TRBV30 and TRBJ1-6, is SQTIHQWPATLVQPVGSPLSLECTVEGTSNPNLYWYRQAAGRGLQLLFYSVGIGQISSEVPQNLSASRPQDRQFILSSKKLLLSDSGFYLCAWETGGRGNYNSPLHFGNGTRLTVT.

V and J are TRBV25-1 and TRBJ1-1; D remains unclear. Trimming took 7 bases from V and 5 from J, leaving 8 bases between them. Germline CDR1 MGHDK, CDR2 SYGVNS. The CDR3 covers 11 residues. The CDR3 sequence is CASIELTEAFF. CDR3 DNA: TGTGCCAGCATCGAGTTAACTGAAGCTTTCTTT.

This chain joins TRBV19 and TRBJ2-6; D is undetermined. Trimming stripped 3 bases from V and 2 bases from J, with 11 bases between. The CDR3 has 16 residues. Germline V CDR1 and CDR2: LNHDA, SQIVND (reference sequence). The CDR3 reads CASSILLRAGANVLTF. CDR3 coding DNA: TGTGCCAGTAGTATCCTGCTCCGGGCTGGGGCCAACGTCCTGACTTTC.

This clone has just a few counts. This sequence joins TRBV19 and TRBJ2-1; tentative D call: TRBD1 (6 bases). Germline assignment: CDR1 LNHDA and CDR2 SQIVND (reference sequence). The CDR3 length is 17 residues. Between the trimmed V and J ends, which lost 3 bases and 0 bases, there was a span of 15 bases. The CDR3 spells CASSMSYGTSSYNEQFF. The CDR3 DNA reads as TGTGCCAGTAGTATGTCGTACGGGACAAGCTCCTACAATGAGCAGTTCTTC.

The genes are TRBV12-5 and TRBJ2-7; D gene unclear. The CDR3 sequence is 13 residues long. V shed 5 bases and J shed 2 bases, with 10 bases lying between them. The germline gives CDR1 LGHNT, CDR2 FRNRAP. The CDR3 DNA follows: TGTGCTAGTGGTCCGCCAGGTACCTACGAGCAGTACTTC. It is translated as CASGPPGTYEQYF.

As DNA, the CDR3 is TGTGCCAGCTCACCAGTTGGCAGCTACGAGCAGTACTTC. Residues: CASSPVGSYEQYF. The chain carries TRBV18 and TRBJ2-7; D not certain. The CDR3 is made up of 13 amino acids. The V and J ends lost 2 bases and 3 bases respectively, with 8 bases between them. CDR1 and CDR2 (germline): KGHSH, LQKENI.

The rearrangement links TRBV19 to TRBJ1-6; D might be TRBD1 (6 bases). This CDR3 contains 14 residues. V was cut by 10 bases and J by 4 bases, with 14 bases left in between. The germline V gene has CDR1 LNHDA and CDR2 SQIVND (reference sequence). The CDR3, as DNA: TGTGCCACCGCCAGGGGATCTTATAATTCACCCCTCCACTTT. Its protein is CATARGSYNSPLHF.

The chain combines TRBV5-3 with TRBJ1-1; unclear D gene. TRBV5-3 counts as an open reading frame of uncertain function. Trimming removed 0 bases from V and 0 bases from J, with 12 bases in between. The CDR3 spans 16 residues. The CDR3 here is CARSLEQARVNTEAFF. Written as DNA, the CDR3 is TGTGCCAGAAGCTTGGAGCAGGCGCGGGTGAACACTGAAGCTTTCTTT.

V usage is TRBV6-5 and J usage is TRBJ2-2; maybe TRBD2 (6 bases). Germline V gene lookup returns CDR1 MNHEY and CDR2 SVGAGI. Deletions cut 6 bases from V and 7 bases from J, with 15 bases between. This CDR3 comprises 14 residues. The CDR3 spells CASRGGSGGGELFF. The CDR3 DNA is TGTGCCAGCAGGGGGGGATCCGGGGGCGGGGAGCTGTTTTTT.

In its sample, this clone was seen once. The chain carries TRBV7-2 and TRBJ2-1; maybe TRBD2 (6 bases). The CDR3 totals 14 residues. Looked up from germline, CDR1 is SGHTA and CDR2 is FQGNSA. Trimming removed 3 bases at V and 4 bases at J, with 10 bases between. CDR3 nucleotides: TGTGCCAGCAGCTTTGCGGGGATGTACAATGAGCAGTTCTTC. Amino acids: CASSFAGMYNEQFF.

J is TRBJ2-7 and V is TRBV5-6; D may be TRBD1 (6 bases). Germline values: CDR1 SGHDT, CDR2 YYEEEE. Trimming stripped 1 base from V and 0 bases from J, with 11 bases between. The CDR3 extends over 15 amino acids. The CDR3 spells CASSLPGQSSYEQYF. The DNA of the CDR3 is TGTGCCAGCAGCTTGCCCGGACAGAGCTCCTACGAGCAGTACTTC.

The genes are TRBV18 and TRBJ1-2; D not resolved. The CDR3 has 12 amino acids. V was trimmed by 2 bases and J by 9 bases, leaving 10 bases between them. Germline V gives CDR1 KGHSH, CDR2 LQKENI. As DNA, the CDR3 is TGTGCCAGCTCACCAACGACACGGAGCTACACCTTC. It translates to CASSPTTRSYTF.

The J gene is TRBJ1-1, the V gene TRBV9; D remains ambiguous. Germline V gene lookup returns CDR1 SGDLS and CDR2 YYNGEE. V lost 0 bases and J 3 bases, leaving 9 bases between the germline ends. The CDR3 sequence is 14 residues long. The CDR3 here is CASSVVGEYTEAFF. In DNA, the CDR3 is TGTGCCAGCAGCGTAGTCGGGGAGTACACTGAAGCTTTCTTT.

The V call is TRBV12-2, the J call TRBJ1-6; the DNA was not used to check the table's D call, TRBD1. TRBV12-2 is noted as a pseudogene. There are 19 residues in the CDR3. Here the CDR3 DNA reads TGTGCAAGTCGCTTAAGGGGTCGGCCGGACACAGGGGATAATTCACCCCTCCACTTT. It is translated as CASRLRGRPDTGDNSPLHF.

The J gene is TRBJ2-5, the V gene TRBV7-7; a possible D gene is TRBD1 (8 bases). Germline V gene data show CDR1 as SSHAT and CDR2 as FNYEAQ (reference sequence). V dropped 9 bases and J dropped 5 bases, with 22 bases sitting between them. This CDR3 is 15 amino acids long. The CDR3 DNA reads as TGTGCCAGGAAGGCCCAAGGACAGGGAGGGGAGACCCAGTACTTC. It encodes CARKAQGQGGETQYF.

This clone has only a few counts. The V call is TRBV5-1, the J call TRBJ1-2, with 8 bases lining up with TRBD1. The CDR3 runs 13 residues. Losses at the gene ends were 3 bases for V and 4 bases for J; bases not matched to a gene: 2. Germline V gene lookup returns CDR1 SGHRS and CDR2 YFSETQ. Here the CDR3 DNA reads TGCGCCAGCAGCTCGGACAGGGTCTATGGCTACACCTTC. It is translated as CASSSDRVYGYTF. Using reference TRBV5-1 and TRBJ1-2 for the parts outside the CDR3, the full variable domain is KAGVTQTPRYLIKTRGQQVTLSCSPISGHRSVSWYQQTPGQGLQFLFEYFSETQRNKGNFPGRFSGRQFSNSRSEMNVSTLELGDSALYLCASSSDRVYGYTFGSGTRLTVV.

This rearrangement joins TRBV28 to TRBJ1-1; D uncertain. V dropped 8 bases and J dropped 2 bases, with 6 bases sitting between them. The germline gives CDR1 MDHEN, CDR2 SYDVKM. The length of the CDR3 is 11 residues. The CDR3 DNA is TGTGCCAGCCTAGTTAACACTGAAGCTTTCTTT. Its protein product is CASLVNTEAFF.

The V gene is TRBV18, the J gene TRBJ1-1; no definite D call. This CDR3 comprises 14 residues. The ends were cut back, 3 bases at V and 3 bases at J, with 11 bases in the middle. CDR1 and CDR2 from the germline V gene are KGHSH and LQKENI. The CDR3 spells CASSPSSEDTEAFF. The CDR3 coding sequence is TGTGCCAGCTCACCGTCCAGTGAGGACACTGAAGCTTTCTTT.

CDR3 sequence reads: CASRSTSGDYEQYF. As DNA, the CDR3 is TGCGCCAGCAGGTCGACTAGCGGGGACTACGAGCAGTACTTC. This chain links TRBV10-2 with TRBJ2-7; 11 bases align to TRBD2. J lost 3 bases, V lost 6 bases, and 4 bases had no gene match. Germline values: CDR1 WSHSY, CDR2 SAAADI. This CDR3 has 14 residues.

The V call is TRBV5-1, the J call TRBJ1-1; a possible D gene is TRBD1 (6 bases). Per germline, CDR1 SGHRS and CDR2 YFSETQ. The CDR3 spans 13 residues. V lost 9 bases, J lost 2 bases, and 14 bases lay in between. DNA for the CDR3: TGCGCCACCGCGGACAGAACCAACACTGAAGCTTTCTTT. Protein sequence: CATADRTNTEAFF.

The chain is built from TRBV7-9 and TRBJ2-5; 10 positions agree with TRBD1. The CDR3 length is 15 residues. After removal of 5 bases from V and 4 bases from J, the junction contained 7 bases not matched to a gene. CDR1 is SEHNR, CDR2 FQNEAQ, per germline (reference sequence). The CDR3 loop reads CASSPGTGVRETQYF. Written as DNA, the CDR3 is TGTGCCAGCAGCCCCGGGACAGGGGTGCGAGAGACCCAGTACTTC.